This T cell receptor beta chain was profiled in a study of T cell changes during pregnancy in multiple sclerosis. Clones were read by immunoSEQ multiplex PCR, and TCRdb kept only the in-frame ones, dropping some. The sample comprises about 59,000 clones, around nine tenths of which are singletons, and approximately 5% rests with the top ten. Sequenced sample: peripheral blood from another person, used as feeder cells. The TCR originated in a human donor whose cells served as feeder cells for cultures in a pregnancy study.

The CDR3 nucleotides read TGCAGTGCTGCAGGGGGACGGGAGCAGTTCTTC. Encoded protein: CSAAGGREQFF. The chain employs TRBV20-1 and TRBJ2-1, with 7 bases identical to TRBD1. The J segment lost 10 bases and the V segment lost 5 bases, leaving 5 bases of the junction unmatched. CDR1 DFQATT and CDR2 SNEGSKA come from the germline V gene (reference sequence). The length of the CDR3 is 11 residues.